Presented here are 27 T cell receptor beta chains from one specimen sequenced in a study of vaccination and CD4 T cells after COVID-19 (dated by TCRdb to 2021 to 2024). Their antigens remain unidentified. The library was obtained by PCR. Sequencing relied on an Illumina iSeq 100. DNA from cultured CD4+ T cells was subjected to TCR sequencing with the Oncomine TCR Beta short-read assay at the Johns Hopkins FTIC core. TCRdb's own reprocessing of the public reads used fastp at Q25 and MiXCR and kept productive beta chains. When rows share a CDR3 protein, they turn into one entry using the most common DNA and genes. This sample lists about 7,900 distinct CDR3 sequences; about 20% were detected once. Together, the top ten hold roughly a fifth of the sample. The treatment or condition tag for this specimen amounts to: roughly 10-day PBMC culture with coronavirus spike peptide pools or control peptides (ViraFEST assay).

Source: CD4+ T cells from blood, cultured in vitro, taken after SARS-CoV-2 vaccination. These receptors originate from a human donor who had recovered from COVID-19.

This clonotype is medium-sized within its sample. The CDR3 region has the DNA TGTGCCAGCAGCTTGGCCGGGACAGGGGGCACTGAAGCTTTCTTT. It translates to CASSLAGTGGTEAFF. The chain carries TRBV28 and TRBJ1-1; 11 bases are shared with TRBD1. V shed 6 bases and J 4 bases; nucleotides not matched to a gene: 7. CDR1 and CDR2 (germline): MDHEN, SYDVKM. The CDR3 is 15 residues long.

In this sample, this clonotype is medium-sized. The chain combines TRBV7-9 with TRBJ2-3; D remains ambiguous. The V and J ends lost 4 bases and 4 bases respectively, with 3 bases between them. This CDR3 is 11 amino acids long. CDR1 and CDR2 from the germline V gene are SEHNR and FQNEAQ (reference sequence). CDR3 residues: CASSWADTQYF. CDR3 nucleotides: TGTGCCAGCAGCTGGGCAGATACGCAGTATTTT.

The genes are TRBV15 and TRBJ1-6; D is ambiguous. Germline CDR1 LNHNV, CDR2 YYDKDF (reference sequence). V was pared by 0 bases and J by 4 bases, with 13 bases between. This CDR3 contains 17 residues. DNA for the CDR3: TGTGCCACCAGCAGAGATCCAGGCTACGGTTATAATTCACCCCTCCACTTT. Its protein is CATSRDPGYGYNSPLHF.

Sample share makes this clonotype medium-sized. The rearrangement joins TRBV7-8 to TRBJ1-2, with no clear D. The CDR3 runs to 14 residues. Looked up from germline, CDR1 is SGHVS and CDR2 is FQNEAQ. V dropped 2 bases and J dropped 0 bases, with 7 bases sitting between them. The CDR3 spells CASSLLSANYGYTF. The CDR3 DNA sequence: TGTGCCAGCAGCTTACTGTCGGCTAACTATGGCTACACCTTC.

This chain links TRBV6-2 or TRBV6-3 with TRBJ2-1; tentatively, D is TRBD1 or TRBD2 (5 bases each). This CDR3 region has 15 residues. Trimming left V 6 bases short and J 6 bases short, with 18 bases between. The germline gives CDR1 MNHEY, CDR2 SVGEGT. CDR3 protein: CASRETQGRFNEQFF. CDR3 DNA sequence: TGTGCCAGCAGAGAGACTCAGGGACGATTCAATGAGCAGTTCTTC.

By its share, this clonotype is medium-sized (0.01 to 0.1%). The chain employs TRBV7-9 and TRBJ2-7; the D gene is possibly TRBD2 (6 bases). The germline gives CDR1 SEHNR, CDR2 FQNEAQ (reference sequence). Trimming cost V 1 base and J 6 bases, with 19 bases left between them. The CDR3 length is 16 residues. The CDR3 is CASSLVGGGTLGEQYF. The DNA of the CDR3 is TGTGCCAGCAGCTTAGTGGGGGGTGGGACCCTCGGCGAGCAGTACTTC.

Within the sample, this clonotype is medium-sized. The chain couples TRBV28 to TRBJ2-7; no reliable D call. CDR1 is MDHEN and CDR2 is SYDVKM in the germline V gene. This CDR3 contains 11 residues. V lost 10 bases and J lost 3, with 10 bases in between. The CDR3 region is CATKGGYEQYF. CDR3 sequence (DNA): TGTGCCACAAAGGGCGGCTACGAGCAGTACTTC.

In this sample, this clonotype turned up a few times. V and J are TRBV12-1 and TRBJ2-7; the table gives TRBD1 as D, unverified against the DNA. TRBV12-1 is labeled a pseudogene. The CDR3 runs to 14 residues. CDR3 nucleotides: TGTGCCAGCAGCCACCGGGACCCTTACTACGAGCAGTACTTC. Its translation: CASSHRDPYYEQYF.

In this sample, this clonotype turned up a few times. This chain uses TRBV7-8 with TRBJ2-1, with 8 bases lining up with TRBD2. V dropped 2 bases and J dropped 1; count of bases not matched to a gene: 13. The CDR3 is 19 amino acids. CDR1 is SGHVS, CDR2 FQNEAQ, per germline. In DNA form, the CDR3 reads TGTGCCAGCAGCTTATGGCAGTTGGTCAGCGGGAGTTCCTACAATGAGCAGTTCTTC. This gives the protein CASSLWQLVSGSSYNEQFF.

About this clonotype: Since a much larger clone is just one base distant, this may be a read error. This chain uses TRBV28 with TRBJ2-3; D gene unclear. V was pared by 2 bases and J by 12 bases, with 6 bases between. The CDR3 is 10 residues long. Germline CDR1 and CDR2: MDHEN and SYDVKM. The CDR3 sequence is CASSLMVQYF. As DNA, the CDR3 is TGTGCCAGCAGTTTAATGGTACAGTATTTT. Variable domain in full (rest from reference TRBV28 and TRBJ2-3): DVKVTQSSRYLVKRTGEKVFLECVQDMDHENMFWYRQDPGLGLRLIYFSYDVKMKEKGDIPEGYSVSREKKERFSLILESASTNQTSMYLCASSLMVQYFGPGTRLTVL.

This clonotype is medium-sized by share. The chain joins TRBV7-8 to TRBJ1-5, with TRBD1 as a possible D gene (6 bases). Looked up from germline, CDR1 is SGHVS and CDR2 is FQNEAQ. V shed 4 bases and J shed 2 bases, with 15 bases lying between them. The CDR3 contains 16 residues. This CDR3 reads CASSSPGGQRNQPQHF. The CDR3 bases are TGTGCCAGCAGCTCCCCAGGTGGACAGCGCAATCAGCCCCAGCATTTT.

V and J are TRBV7-8 and TRBJ2-7; unclear D gene. The CDR3 is 14 residues long. Germline CDR1 and CDR2: SGHVS and FQNEAQ. V was shortened by 1 base and J by 7 bases, with 14 bases between the two germline ends. The CDR3 here is CASSLEDPRREQYF. The DNA of the CDR3 is TGTGCCAGCAGCTTAGAGGACCCCAGAAGGGAGCAGTACTTC.

This clonotype is deemed medium-sized. The CDR3 nucleotides are TGCAGTGCTAGAGATAGGACAAAGGTGGATACGCAGTATTTT. This gives the protein CSARDRTKVDTQYF. The gene calls are TRBV20-1 and TRBJ2-3; D may be TRBD1 (5 bases). Germline assignment: CDR1 DFQATT and CDR2 SNEGSKA (reference sequence). This CDR3 is 14 amino acids long. The ends were cut back, 0 bases at V and 6 bases at J, with 13 bases in the middle.

The chain uses TRBV14 and TRBJ2-1; D may be TRBD2 (6 bases). Germline CDR1 reads SGHDN; CDR2 reads FVKESK. There are 13 residues in the CDR3. Trimming took off 8 bases at V and 2 bases at J, with 10 bases between the two ends. CDR3 sequence (DNA): TGTGCCAGCTCCCGGGGGACCTACAATGAGCAGTTCTTC. It is translated as CASSRGTYNEQFF.

The V gene is TRBV2, the J gene TRBJ2-5; 9 bases line up with TRBD2. Germline loops: CDR1 SNHLY, CDR2 FYNNEI. Losses at the gene ends were 6 bases for V and 9 bases for J; bases not matched to a gene: 11. The CDR3 is 14 residues long. CDR3 loop: CASRGLAQVEAQYF. CDR3 sequence (DNA): TGTGCCAGCAGGGGACTAGCTCAGGTTGAGGCCCAGTACTTC.

A few counts support this clonotype. J is TRBJ2-7 and V is TRBV4-1; 8 bases align to TRBD1. After removal of 1 base from V and 1 base from J, the junction contained 3 bases not matched to a gene. The CDR3 is made up of 15 amino acids. Germline V gene sequence: CDR1 MGHRA, CDR2 YSYEKL. CDR3: CASSQGDRTSYEQYF. The CDR3, as DNA: TGCGCCAGCAGCCAAGGGGACAGGACTTCCTACGAGCAGTACTTC.

The J gene is TRBJ2-1, the V gene TRBV10-1, with 9 nucleotides matching TRBD2. This CDR3 has 17 amino acids. The germline V gene has CDR1 WNHNN and CDR2 SYGVQD (reference sequence). V trimming: 0 bases; J trimming: 3 bases; junction bases outside the gene matches: 6. The CDR3 protein is CASSESVGGGVYNEQFF. CDR3 sequence (DNA): TGCGCCAGCAGTGAGTCGGTTGGCGGGGGGGTCTACAATGAGCAGTTCTTC.

By share, this clonotype counts as medium-sized. The gene calls are TRBV20-1 and TRBJ1-2; D is undetermined. CDR3 length: 11 residues. Germline V gene data show CDR1 as DFQATT and CDR2 as SNEGSKA (reference sequence). Trimming pared 1 base from V and 5 bases from J, leaving 5 bases between. Here the CDR3 reads CSARVGYGYTF. DNA of the CDR3: TGCAGTGCTAGAGTTGGGTATGGCTACACCTTC.

This chain links TRBV14 with TRBJ1-1, with no clear D. V lost 0 bases and J lost 0, with 14 bases in between. CDR3 size: 17 residues. Germline CDR1 SGHDN, CDR2 FVKESK. The CDR3 DNA is TGTGCCAGCAGCCAAGAGATCGGTTCCCTGATGAACACTGAAGCTTTCTTT. This gives the protein CASSQEIGSLMNTEAFF.

Judged by abundance, this clonotype is medium-sized (0.01 to 0.1%). The CDR3 DNA sequence: TGCAGTGCTACGTCAACGGGGGACTTCTACAATGAGCAGTTCTTC. It yields the protein CSATSTGDFYNEQFF. V usage is TRBV20-1 and J usage is TRBJ2-1; a weak D match, TRBD2 (6 bases). The germline V and J ends were trimmed by 4 bases and 3 bases, with 16 bases remaining between them. This CDR3 is built from 15 residues. Per the germline V gene, CDR1 is DFQATT and CDR2 is SNEGSKA (reference sequence).

This clonotype turned up a few times. This sequence joins TRBV28 and TRBJ1-1; D remains ambiguous. CDR1 is MDHEN, CDR2 SYDVKM, per germline. The CDR3 has 16 residues. V dropped 4 bases and J dropped 6 bases, with 21 bases sitting between them. CDR3 amino acids: CASSSPRGPGVSEAFF. In DNA, the CDR3 is TGTGCCAGCAGTTCCCCTCGAGGGCCCGGGGTGTCTGAAGCTTTCTTT.

Only a few counts were recorded for this clonotype. The chain combines TRBV12-3 or TRBV12-4 with TRBJ2-5; 10 positions agree with TRBD2. Trimming cost V 6 bases and J 5 bases; bases outside gene matches: 12. This CDR3 is built from 16 residues. CDR3: CASSPRASGGGETQYF. The CDR3 region has the DNA TGTGCCAGCAGCCCCAGGGCTAGCGGGGGCGGGGAGACCCAGTACTTC.

The V gene is TRBV6-2 or TRBV6-3, the J gene TRBJ1-2; D call uncertain. Trimming removed 0 bases at V and 6 bases at J, with 11 bases between. Germline V CDR1 and CDR2: MNHEY, SVGEGT. The CDR3 is made up of 14 amino acids. The CDR3 is CASSYSSGSNGYTF. Here the CDR3 DNA reads TGTGCCAGCAGTTACTCATCTGGATCTAATGGCTACACCTTC.

The chain couples TRBV11-3 to TRBJ2-7, with TRBD2 matching over 11 bases. CDR1 and CDR2 (germline): SGHNT, YENEEA. The CDR3 consists of 15 residues. Trimming took 5 bases from V and 2 from J; bases not matched to a gene: 5. The CDR3 DNA is TGTGCCAGCAGCCTGACTAGCGGGAACACCTACGAGCAGTACTTC. Amino acid sequence: CASSLTSGNTYEQYF.

Judged by abundance, this clonotype is medium-sized. The V gene is TRBV6-5, the J gene TRBJ2-7; D gene uncertain. Germline loops: CDR1 MNHEY, CDR2 SVGAGI. The CDR3 contains 15 residues. V was shortened by 3 bases and J by 7 bases, with 19 bases between the two germline ends. This CDR3 is CASSYYGSSTSEQYF. The CDR3 coding sequence is TGTGCCAGCAGTTATTACGGGTCCTCCACTTCGGAGCAGTACTTC.

The sample holds a few counts of this clonotype. This chain links TRBV15 with TRBJ2-2; TRBD2 matches at 9 bases. Germline CDR1 LNHNV, CDR2 YYDKDF (reference sequence). V dropped 1 base and J dropped 8; count of bases not matched to a gene: 14. The CDR3 contains 18 residues. The CDR3 nucleotides read TGTGCCACCAGCAGAGTATACGAAGCGGGAGGTATTTCGGGGGAGCTGTTTTTT. As protein: CATSRVYEAGGISGELFF.

This clonotype has only a few counts. The CDR3 reads CASARTGVNYGYTF. The CDR3 DNA sequence: TGTGCCAGCGCACGGACAGGGGTTAACTATGGCTACACCTTC. The rearrangement joins TRBV11-3 to TRBJ1-2; 9 nucleotides match TRBD1. Germline CDR1 reads SGHNT; CDR2 reads YENEEA. With 8 bases clipped from V and 1 base from J, the junction kept 5 bases outside the gene matches. The CDR3 extends over 14 amino acids. Using reference TRBV11-3 and TRBJ1-2 for the parts outside the CDR3, the full variable domain is EAGVVQSPRYKIIEKKQPVAFWCNPISGHNTLYWYLQNLGQGPELLIRYENEEAVDDSQLPKDRFSAERLKGVDSTLKIQPAELGDSAVYLCASARTGVNYGYTFGSGTRLTVV.